A single sample gave rise to the 27 T cell receptor beta chains below, sequenced in a study of T cell responses to AZD1222 COVID-19 vaccine. Method: immunoSEQ multiplex PCR; TCRdb's copy keeps in-frame clones and lacks some. Found here are fewer than 150,000 clones, roughly 87% of them singletons; the top ten hold 1.3% to 1.5%. Source: peripheral blood, taken on day 0 of AZD1222 vaccination. These receptors all stem from an adult in good health.

This sequence joins TRBV7-9 and TRBJ2-5; 7 bases map to TRBD1. The CDR3 consists of 14 residues. From germline, CDR1 is SEHNR and CDR2 FQNEAQ (reference sequence). The V segment lost 3 bases and the J segment 4 bases; nucleotides outside the gene matches: 5. The CDR3 nucleotides read TGTGCCAGCAGCTTGGGACAGTCAAGAGAGACCCAGTACTTC. This sequence encodes CASSLGQSRETQYF.

The chain combines TRBV24-1 with TRBJ1-1; maybe TRBD1 (5 bases). CDR1 and CDR2 (germline): KGHDR, SFDVKD. The CDR3 sequence is 11 residues long. Deletions cut 4 bases from V and 11 bases from J, with 10 bases between. Here the CDR3 DNA reads TGTGCCACCAGTGACGGGGAGGGGGCTTTCTTT. It yields the protein CATSDGEGAFF.

The CDR3 spells CAWKGANTDTQYF. DNA for the CDR3: TGTGCCTGGAAGGGGGCAAACACAGATACGCAGTATTTT. The chain links TRBV30 to TRBJ2-3; 7 bases are a match to TRBD1. CDR3 length: 13 residues. V was pared by 4 bases and J by 2 bases, with 3 bases of the junction left unmatched. CDR1 GTSNPN and CDR2 SVGIG come from the germline V gene (reference sequence).

CDR3 in DNA: TGTGCCATCAGTGAGTCCTCGACTAGCGGGGGGAACAGGGAGCAGTTCTTC. Protein sequence: CAISESSTSGGNREQFF. The rearrangement uses TRBV10-3 and TRBJ2-1, with TRBD2 matching 13 bases. V shed 0 bases and J 10 bases; nucleotides not matched to a gene: 9. The CDR3 contains 17 residues. Germline CDR1 ENHRY, CDR2 SYGVKD.

The V call is TRBV30, the J call TRBJ1-3; no firm D call. The germline CDR1 and CDR2 sequences are GTSNPN and SVGIG (reference sequence). The CDR3 loop spans 14 amino acids. Trimming removed 2 bases from V and 2 bases from J, with 10 bases in between. DNA of the CDR3: TGTGCCTGGAGTAACGGGCGGCCTGGAAACACCATATATTTT. It specifies CAWSNGRPGNTIYF.

This clone was observed a handful of times. The V gene is TRBV7-9, the J gene TRBJ1-6; D is unresolved. The CDR3 sequence is 14 residues long. The germline V gene encodes CDR1 SEHNR and CDR2 FQNEAQ (reference sequence). Trimming shortened V by 5 bases and J by 8 bases, and 13 bases separated the two germline ends. CDR3 residues: CASSADFSDSPLHF. The CDR3 DNA reads as TGTGCCAGCAGCGCGGACTTCTCGGATTCACCCCTCCACTTT.

This chain joins TRBV6-5 and TRBJ1-5; D perhaps matches TRBD1 (5 bases). The V and J ends lost 6 bases and 5 bases respectively, with 11 bases between them. The CDR3 is made up of 13 amino acids. Germline loops: CDR1 MNHEY, CDR2 SVGAGI. CDR3 sequence: CASSWGWDQPQHF. CDR3 DNA sequence: TGTGCCAGCAGCTGGGGGTGGGATCAGCCCCAGCATTTT.

This chain joins TRBV12-3 or TRBV12-4 and TRBJ1-1; D might be TRBD1 (5 bases). V was clipped by 7 bases and J by 11 bases, with 20 bases between them. The CDR3 consists of 13 residues. The CDR3: CASTPGTLSRAFF. CDR3 nucleotides: TGTGCCAGCACCCCCGGGACCCTATCTCGGGCTTTCTTT.

The chain recombines TRBV6-5 with TRBJ1-2; a weak D match, TRBD1 (6 bases). Per the germline V gene, CDR1 is MNHEY and CDR2 is SVGAGI. V was shortened by 5 bases and J by 7 bases, with 14 bases between the two germline ends. This CDR3 region has 13 residues. The CDR3 reads CASSLGHPFGYTF. The CDR3 nucleotides read TGTGCCAGCAGTCTGGGACATCCATTTGGCTACACCTTC.

For this clone: The identical CDR3 is also encoded by other nucleotide sequences in the sample. The chain combines TRBV18 with TRBJ2-5, with D perhaps matching TRBD2 (5 bases). V was cut by 2 bases and J by 5 bases, with 6 bases left in between. Germline V CDR1 and CDR2: KGHSH, LQKENI. The CDR3 length is 12 residues. The chain's CDR3 is CASSPTGETQYF. The CDR3, as DNA: TGTGCCAGCTCACCAACGGGGGAGACCCAGTACTTC.

V gene TRBV2 combines with J gene TRBJ1-1; D gene unclear. The V gene's germline CDR1 is SNHLY and CDR2 FYNNEI. This CDR3 is 13 amino acids long. V lost 10 bases, J lost 5 bases, and 17 bases lay in between. The CDR3, as DNA: TGTGCCACCCTCAAGGAGGGAAGTACTGAAGCTTTCTTT. Translated: CATLKEGSTEAFF.

This rearrangement joins TRBV5-6 to TRBJ1-1; D possibly corresponds to TRBD1 (5 bases). From germline, CDR1 is SGHDT and CDR2 YYEEEE. Trimming shortened V by 2 bases and J by 11 bases, and 16 bases separated the two germline ends. The CDR3 is made up of 13 amino acids. DNA of the CDR3: TGTGCCAGCAGCTTTTTAGCAGGGTTCGGGGCTTTCTTT. Translated, it gives CASSFLAGFGAFF.

This chain joins TRBV28 and TRBJ1-3; 8 bases are a match to TRBD1. This CDR3 region has 14 residues. Germline CDR1 is MDHEN and CDR2 is SYDVKM. With 7 bases clipped from V and 2 bases from J, the junction kept 4 bases outside the gene matches. CDR3 in amino acids: CASTPDRAGNTIYF. DNA for the CDR3: TGTGCCAGCACCCCGGACAGGGCTGGAAACACCATATATTTT.

The V and J genes are TRBV24-1 and TRBJ1-5; D is unresolved. The length of the CDR3 is 15 residues. CDR1 is KGHDR and CDR2 is SFDVKD in the germline V gene. V was pared by 2 bases and J by 4 bases, with 11 bases between. The CDR3 sequence: CATSDSGRTNQPQHF. In DNA, the CDR3 is TGTGCCACCAGTGATTCTGGACGGACTAATCAGCCCCAGCATTTT.

This clone was seen a few times. The rearrangement links TRBV2 to TRBJ2-7, with D perhaps TRBD1 or TRBD2 (6 bases each). V was clipped by 4 bases and J by 7 bases, with 20 bases between them. Germline CDR1 and CDR2: SNHLY and FYNNEI. The length of the CDR3 is 15 residues. The CDR3 coding sequence is TGTGCCAGCAGTGCCCTCGGGACAACCGCGGGGGAGCAGTACTTC. Amino acids: CASSALGTTAGEQYF.

The chain employs TRBV4-1 and TRBJ2-7; unclear D gene. V dropped 0 bases and J dropped 0 bases, with 6 bases sitting between them. Looked up from germline, CDR1 is MGHRA and CDR2 is YSYEKL. The CDR3 consists of 14 residues. CDR3 region: CASSQEPSSYEQYF. CDR3 DNA: TGCGCCAGCAGCCAAGAACCAAGCTCCTACGAGCAGTACTTC.

The chain has TRBV7-9 and TRBJ2-7; 8 bases fit TRBD1. The ends lost 3 bases at V and 12 bases at J; junction bases unmatched: 13. There are 14 residues in the CDR3. From germline, CDR1 is SEHNR and CDR2 FQNEAQ (reference sequence). CDR3 residues: CASSLDRVNEWRYF. CDR3 coding DNA: TGTGCCAGCAGCTTGGACAGGGTTAACGAGTGGCGGTACTTC.

The V and J genes are TRBV10-3 and TRBJ2-7, with a weak D call TRBD1 (5 bases). With 5 bases removed from V and 10 bases from J, the gap between germline ends came to 21 bases. Germline V CDR1 and CDR2: ENHRY, SYGVKD. CDR3 size: 14 residues. The CDR3 spells CAISSQGSRREQYF. In nucleotides, the CDR3 is TGTGCCATCAGTTCTCAGGGCTCTCGACGAGAACAGTACTTC.

The rearrangement uses TRBV12-3 or TRBV12-4 and TRBJ2-7; D unresolved. The CDR3 totals 11 residues. Trimming pared 2 bases from V and 4 bases from J, leaving 3 bases between. CDR3 nucleotide sequence: TGTGCCAGCAGTTTAATGTACGAGCAGTACTTC. Translating it yields CASSLMYEQYF.

The chain combines TRBV24-1 with TRBJ2-5; TRBD2 might be the D (5 bases). The V end was cut by 1 base, the J end by 4 bases, with 9 bases between. The CDR3 runs to 14 residues. Germline CDR1 reads KGHDR; CDR2 reads SFDVKD. CDR3 coding DNA: TGTGCCACCAGTGATTTCCCGGGGATAGAGACCCAGTACTTC. It codes for CATSDFPGIETQYF.

The chain joins TRBV9 to TRBJ2-6; D gene unclear. The CDR3 is 15 amino acids. Germline CDR1 is SGDLS and CDR2 is YYNGEE. Trimming shortened V by 0 bases and J by 0 bases, and 4 bases separated the two germline ends. CDR3 region: CASSVGASGANVLTF. As DNA, the CDR3 is TGTGCCAGCAGCGTAGGCGCCTCTGGGGCCAACGTCCTGACTTTC.

The V and J genes are TRBV6-2 or TRBV6-3 and TRBJ2-7; D is ambiguous. CDR1 and CDR2 from the germline V gene are MNHEY and SVGEGT. The CDR3 length is 12 residues. The V end lost 2 bases, the J end lost 7 bases, and 9 bases lay between the germline ends. CDR3 sequence (DNA): TGTGCCAGCAGTTACCCAAAGCCGGAGCAGTACTTC. It encodes CASSYPKPEQYF.

This chain links TRBV28 with TRBJ2-1; D gene ambiguous. Germline V gene data show CDR1 as MDHEN and CDR2 as SYDVKM. The CDR3 length is 14 residues. V was shortened by 1 base and J by 3 bases, with 7 bases between the two germline ends. CDR3 in amino acids: CASSLSGDYNEQFF. In nucleotides, the CDR3 is TGTGCCAGCAGTTTATCGGGCGACTACAATGAGCAGTTCTTC.

This clone appeared a few times. The chain employs TRBV10-3 and TRBJ2-7, with a tentative D call TRBD2 (5 bases). V was clipped by 6 bases and J by 3 bases, with 12 bases between them. CDR1 is ENHRY, CDR2 SYGVKD, per germline. The CDR3 contains 13 residues. The CDR3 protein is CAISETRDYEQYF. As DNA, the CDR3 is TGTGCCATCAGCGAAACTAGGGACTACGAGCAGTACTTC.

V is TRBV4-3 and J is TRBJ2-1; TRBD2 matches at 10 bases. The V gene's germline CDR1 is LGHNA and CDR2 YSLEER. The V and J ends lost 1 base and 10 bases, in that order; junction bases with no gene match: 7. The CDR3 length is 15 residues. This CDR3 reads CASSQGSGGAWEQFF. The CDR3 coding sequence is TGCGCCAGCAGCCAAGGCAGCGGGGGGGCCTGGGAGCAGTTCTTC.

The rearrangement uses TRBV30 and TRBJ2-5; 13 bases fit TRBD2. The CDR3 contains 15 residues. Looked up from germline, CDR1 is GTSNPN and CDR2 is SVGIG (reference sequence). Trimming took 6 bases from V and 5 from J; bases not matched to a gene: 9. The CDR3 nucleotides are TGTGCCTGTTCAACTAGCGGGGGGGCCGTTGAGACCCAGTACTTC. Protein sequence: CACSTSGGAVETQYF.

The chain is built from TRBV14 and TRBJ2-7; 13 bases map to TRBD2. The V segment lost 4 bases and the J segment 4 bases; nucleotides outside the gene matches: 1. The CDR3 totals 14 residues. Germline CDR1 reads SGHDN; CDR2 reads FVKESK. The CDR3 region has the DNA TGTGCCAGCAGCCGGACTAGCGGGGGTTACGAGCAGTACTTC. Translation gives CASSRTSGGYEQYF.